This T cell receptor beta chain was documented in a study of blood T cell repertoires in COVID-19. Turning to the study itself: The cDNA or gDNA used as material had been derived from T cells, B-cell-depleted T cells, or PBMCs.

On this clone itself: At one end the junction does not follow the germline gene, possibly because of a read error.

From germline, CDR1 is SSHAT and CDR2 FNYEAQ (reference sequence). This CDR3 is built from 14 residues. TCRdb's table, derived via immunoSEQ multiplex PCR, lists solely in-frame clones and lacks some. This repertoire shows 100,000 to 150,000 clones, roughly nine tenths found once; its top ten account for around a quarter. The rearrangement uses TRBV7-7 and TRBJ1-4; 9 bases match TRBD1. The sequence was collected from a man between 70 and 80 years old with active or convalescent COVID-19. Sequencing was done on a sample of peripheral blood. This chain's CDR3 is CASSPDRGGEKLFF. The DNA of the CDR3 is TGTGCTAGCAGCCCGGACAGGGGAGGGGAAAAACTGTTTTTT.